The clone carrying this T cell receptor (beta chain) has ten or more counts. Its cognate antigen is unknown. TCR beta CDR3 regions were amplified from RNA. Primed by the HTBI set, a first-round RT-PCR was run on the TCR CDR3. In TCRdb, the multiplex PCR reads were re-called with MiXCR into one record per CDR3 protein. The sample yields fewer than 500,000 distinct CDR3 sequences, 14% seen once. Ophthalmopathy patients had Clinical Activity Score at least 3, NOSPECS grade at least 4, duration under 3 months. Germline V lookup: CDR1 SEHNR, CDR2 FQNEAQ (reference sequence). V was trimmed by 5 bases and J by 7 bases, leaving 11 bases between them. CDR3 size: 12 residues. The sample is drawn from a study of T cells in Graves' hyperthyroidism and ophthalmopathy. General study points: Most thyroid-expanded clonotypes above 0.001 were also found in blood.

This chain uses TRBV7-9 with TRBJ1-1, with D possibly TRBD1 on 5 matching bases. The sequence was obtained from a woman aged 25 to 39 with Graves' ophthalmopathy. The sequencing sample was made of blood. The CDR3 spells CASSPRDDEAFF. CDR3 sequence (DNA): TGTGCCAGCAGCCCCCGGGACGATGAAGCTTTCTTT.